The 18 T cell receptor beta chains in this list originate from one sample, sequenced in a study of T cell clonotyping in hematopoietic cell transplantation. The method was immunoSEQ multiplex PCR; TCRdb's version includes in-frame clones alone and lacks a portion of them. The profile shows over 7,000 clones, 81% of them singletons. The sample here was peripheral blood mononuclear cells, taken 180 days after allogeneic stem cell transplant. The receptors here all came from a female patient aged 50-65 years who had an allogeneic stem cell transplant from an unrelated donor, so the T cells may come from the graft donor. Some clones in this sample may be carry-over from other donors' samples.

The chain links TRBV5-1 to TRBJ1-6; 10 bases agree with TRBD1. The CDR3 totals 17 residues. From germline, CDR1 is SGHRS and CDR2 YFSETQ. After removal of 3 bases from V and 8 bases from J, the junction contained 11 bases not matched to a gene. The CDR3 spells CASSYYPGQGSDSPLHF. CDR3 nucleotide sequence: TGCGCCAGCAGCTACTACCCGGGACAGGGGAGTGATTCACCCCTCCACTTT. Supplemented by reference TRBV5-1 and TRBJ1-6, the full variable domain reads KAGVTQTPRYLIKTRGQQVTLSCSPISGHRSVSWYQQTPGQGLQFLFEYFSETQRNKGNFPGRFSGRQFSNSRSEMNVSTLELGDSALYLCASSYYPGQGSDSPLHFGNGTRLTVT.

The rearrangement joins TRBV5-8 to TRBJ1-6; tentative D call: TRBD1 (5 bases). The germline V and J ends were trimmed by 0 bases and 7 bases, with 11 bases remaining between them. From germline, CDR1 is SGHTS and CDR2 YDEGEE. The CDR3 length is 15 residues. CDR3 sequence (DNA): TGTGCCAGCAGCTTGGGGCAGGGAGGGAATTCACCCCTCCACTTT. Amino acids: CASSLGQGGNSPLHF.

This rearrangement joins TRBV4-3 to TRBJ1-3; 8 nucleotides agree with TRBD1. The CDR3 extends over 16 amino acids. V trimming: 0 bases; J trimming: 4 bases; junction bases outside the gene matches: 5. Germline CDR1 LGHNA, CDR2 YSLEER. The CDR3 here is CASSQEQGAGGNTIYF. DNA of the CDR3: TGCGCCAGCAGCCAAGAGCAGGGGGCAGGAGGAAACACCATATATTTT.

The chain has TRBV2 and TRBJ1-2, with 8 bases lining up with TRBD1. CDR3 length equals 15 residues. The ends lost 6 bases at V and 8 bases at J; junction bases unmatched: 14. The V gene's germline CDR1 is SNHLY and CDR2 FYNNEI. CDR3 nucleotide sequence: TGTGCCAGCAGCATTGACGCTCAGGGGGCGAGGGGCTACACCTTC. This gives the protein CASSIDAQGARGYTF.

This chain uses TRBV27 with TRBJ1-4; D gene ambiguous. The V end was cut by 1 base, the J end by 0 bases, with 9 bases between. Germline assignment: CDR1 MNHEY and CDR2 SMNVEV (reference sequence). This CDR3 comprises 16 residues. CDR3 amino acids: CASSLYPPTTNEKLFF. CDR3 nucleotide sequence: TGTGCCAGCAGTTTATATCCCCCGACAACTAATGAAAAACTGTTTTTT.

The chain carries TRBV27 and TRBJ2-1; D is perhaps TRBD1 or TRBD2 (5 bases each). Trimming pared 1 base from V and 9 bases from J, leaving 10 bases between. The CDR3 totals 13 residues. Germline CDR1 is MNHEY and CDR2 is SMNVEV (reference sequence). For the CDR3, the DNA is TGTGCCAGCAGTTTATTCGCGAGGGGTGAGCAGTTCTTC. Amino acids: CASSLFARGEQFF.

This clone showed up just a few times. The chain uses TRBV28 and TRBJ2-5; no definite D call. V was shortened by 6 bases and J by 3 bases, with 14 bases between the two germline ends. In germline, CDR1 is MDHEN, CDR2 SYDVKM. The CDR3 has 14 amino acids. For the CDR3, the DNA is TGTGCCAGCAGCCCCCTCGGTATAGAAGAGACCCAGTACTTC. Its translation is CASSPLGIEETQYF.

The chain employs TRBV5-6 and TRBJ1-2, with a tentative D call TRBD1 (5 bases). CDR3 length equals 14 residues. V was pared by 0 bases and J by 4 bases, with 10 bases between. Germline V gene lookup returns CDR1 SGHDT and CDR2 YYEEEE. The CDR3 DNA reads as TGTGCCAGCAGCTTGGTGGGGGAATTCTATGGCTACACCTTC. Amino acids: CASSLVGEFYGYTF.

The V call is TRBV4-2, the J call TRBJ1-2; D unresolved. From germline, CDR1 is LGHNA and CDR2 YNFKEQ. The ends were cut back, 0 bases at V and 5 bases at J, with 16 bases in the middle. The CDR3 runs 16 residues. CDR3 region: CASSQEGSGVGYGYTF. CDR3 DNA: TGTGCCAGCAGCCAAGAAGGGAGCGGTGTTGGTTATGGCTACACCTTC.

By frequency in the sample, this clone is medium-sized (0.01 to 0.1%). This chain uses TRBV6-5 with TRBJ2-3; TRBD2 is a possible D gene (6 bases). With 6 bases removed from V and 5 bases from J, the gap between germline ends came to 15 bases. CDR3 length equals 14 residues. CDR1 is MNHEY, CDR2 SVGAGI, per germline. CDR3 amino acids: CASRLSGSGDTQYF. In DNA form, the CDR3 reads TGTGCCAGCAGACTGTCTGGTAGCGGAGATACGCAGTATTTT.

The chain recombines TRBV19 with TRBJ2-7; 11 bases fit TRBD2. The CDR3 runs to 13 residues. Germline CDR1 is LNHDA and CDR2 is SQIVND (reference sequence). Unmatched junction bases numbered 7, after V lost 8 bases and J lost 7 bases. CDR3 nucleotide sequence: TGTGCCAGTGGGACTAGCGGACTACGGGAGCAGTACTTC. This gives the protein CASGTSGLREQYF. Complete variable domain (other parts from reference TRBV19 and TRBJ2-7): DGGITQSPKYLFRKEGQNVTLSCEQNLNHDAMYWYRQDPGQGLRLIYYSQIVNDFQKGDIAEGYSVSREKKESFPLTVTSAQKNPTAFYLCASGTSGLREQYFGPGTRLTVT.

The chain is built from TRBV7-8 and TRBJ2-7, with 8 positions matching TRBD1. The CDR3 contains 16 residues. Germline loops: CDR1 SGHVS, CDR2 FQNEAQ. Trimming took 5 bases from V and 5 from J; bases not matched to a gene: 14. The CDR3 loop reads CASSPTRDRSYHEQYF. The CDR3 DNA reads TGTGCCAGCAGCCCTACCCGGGACAGGAGCTACCACGAGCAGTACTTC.

This chain links TRBV19 with TRBJ2-1, with D uncertain. V shed 8 bases and J shed 0 bases, with 14 bases lying between them. The CDR3 has 15 amino acids. The germline V gene has CDR1 LNHDA and CDR2 SQIVND (reference sequence). In nucleotides, the CDR3 is TGTGCCAGTCGGACGACTGGAAGCTCCTACAATGAGCAGTTCTTC. As protein: CASRTTGSSYNEQFF.

The chain joins TRBV27 to TRBJ2-7; D is undetermined. This CDR3 region has 11 residues. Germline V CDR1 and CDR2: MNHEY, SMNVEV (reference sequence). V was shortened by 8 bases and J by 5 bases, with 10 bases between the two germline ends. The CDR3: CASGFLDEQYF. The CDR3 DNA reads as TGTGCCAGCGGATTCTTGGACGAGCAGTACTTC.

The chain employs TRBV19 and TRBJ1-2, with 8 bases that match TRBD1. The CDR3 sequence is 12 residues long. Looked up from germline, CDR1 is LNHDA and CDR2 is SQIVND (reference sequence). V dropped 7 bases and J dropped 6; count of bases not matched to a gene: 4. CDR3 bases: TGTGCCAGTACCCAGGGGGCCCATGGCTACACCTTC. Amino acid sequence: CASTQGAHGYTF. Full variable domain (rest looked up from reference TRBV19 and TRBJ1-2): DGGITQSPKYLFRKEGQNVTLSCEQNLNHDAMYWYRQDPGQGLRLIYYSQIVNDFQKGDIAEGYSVSREKKESFPLTVTSAQKNPTAFYLCASTQGAHGYTFGSGTRLTVV.

The chain carries TRBV6-6 and TRBJ1-3, with a possible D match to TRBD1 (6 bases). CDR1 is MNHNY and CDR2 is SVGAGI in the germline V gene (reference sequence). Between the trimmed V and J ends, which lost 4 bases and 9 bases, there was a span of 16 bases. The CDR3 is made up of 14 amino acids. The CDR3 sequence is CASSSRQEWGTIYF. Here the CDR3 DNA reads TGTGCCAGCAGTTCACGACAGGAATGGGGCACCATATATTTT.

The gene calls are TRBV19 and TRBJ2-7; 8 positions match TRBD1. CDR3 length equals 15 residues. Germline trimming cut 1 base from V and 0 bases from J; bases unmatched to any gene: 2. Germline CDR1 reads LNHDA; CDR2 reads SQIVND (reference sequence). This CDR3 is CASSIGTGPSYEQYF. CDR3 bases: TGTGCCAGTAGTATAGGGACAGGGCCCTCCTACGAGCAGTACTTC.

The CDR3 sequence is CASSQAVRVKATQYF. For the CDR3, the DNA is TGCGCCAGCAGCCAAGCGGTAAGGGTCAAGGCTACGCAGTATTTT. The chain is built from TRBV4-3 and TRBJ2-3; D gene ambiguous. This CDR3 has 15 residues. Trimming left V 1 base short and J 8 bases short, with 16 bases between. CDR1 and CDR2 from the germline V gene are LGHNA and YSLEER.